These 28 T cell receptor beta chains originate from one sample sequenced in a study of cytomegalovirus exposure and HLA in healthy donors. A multiplex PCR was run with 60 Vbeta primers and 13 Jbeta primers. Generated by immunoSEQ multiplex PCR, the TCRdb table keeps only in-frame clones and is missing some. The sample carries 75,000 to 100,000 clones, approximately 74% recorded once. The sequenced sample consisted of PBMCs. The receptors derive from a female donor in good health and CMV-seropositive.

The V gene is TRBV7-9, the J gene TRBJ2-1, with 7 bases lining up with TRBD2. The V gene end was trimmed by 4 bases and the J gene end by 3 bases; junction bases not matched to a gene: 6. Germline V gene data show CDR1 as SEHNR and CDR2 as FQNEAQ (reference sequence). This CDR3 is built from 15 residues. CDR3 loop: CASSSGLTNYNEQFF. DNA for the CDR3: TGTGCCAGCAGCTCGGGACTAACAAACTACAATGAGCAGTTCTTC.

CDR3 sequence reads: CASSPRTGLEKLFF. CDR3 sequence (DNA): TGTGCCAGCAGCCCCAGGACAGGGCTTGAAAAACTGTTTTTT. This chain joins TRBV28 and TRBJ1-4; TRBD1 aligns across 8 bases. Germline V gene lookup returns CDR1 MDHEN and CDR2 SYDVKM. The CDR3 is 14 amino acids. V trimming: 6 bases; J trimming: 7 bases; junction bases outside the gene matches: 7. The full variable domain, its missing parts supplied by reference TRBV28 and TRBJ1-4, is DVKVTQSSRYLVKRTGEKVFLECVQDMDHENMFWYRQDPGLGLRLIYFSYDVKMKEKGDIPEGYSVSREKKERFSLILESASTNQTSMYLCASSPRTGLEKLFFGSGTQLSVL.

This chain joins TRBV7-8 and TRBJ2-3, with TRBD1 as a possible D gene (6 bases). V lost 4 bases and J 5 bases, leaving 13 bases between the germline ends. CDR3 size: 14 residues. Germline CDR1 and CDR2: SGHVS and FQNEAQ. Here the CDR3 DNA reads TGTGCCAGCAGCTGGGGGCCCCTCGGAGATACGCAGTATTTT. It yields the protein CASSWGPLGDTQYF.

The chain carries TRBV7-2 and TRBJ2-1, with D maybe TRBD1 (5 bases). V was cut by 2 bases and J by 4 bases, with 9 bases left in between. The CDR3 spans 14 residues. From germline, CDR1 is SGHTA and CDR2 FQGNSA. The CDR3 here is CASSLTQVYNEQFF. The CDR3 coding sequence is TGTGCCAGCAGCTTAACACAGGTATACAATGAGCAGTTCTTC.

The chain couples TRBV7-8 to TRBJ2-3; 10 bases line up with TRBD2. CDR3 size: 16 residues. CDR1 is SGHVS and CDR2 is FQNEAQ in the germline V gene. V shed 7 bases, J shed 6 bases, and the junction held 13 bases outside the gene matches. This CDR3 is CASTFKRGGRGDTQYF. The CDR3 DNA reads TGTGCCAGCACCTTTAAGCGGGGGGGCCGAGGGGATACGCAGTATTTT.

The chain employs TRBV10-2 and TRBJ2-7, with D perhaps matching TRBD2 (6 bases). Looked up from germline, CDR1 is WSHSY and CDR2 is SAAADI. CDR3 length: 13 amino acids. V shed 2 bases and J shed 2 bases, with 7 bases lying between them. CDR3 in DNA: TGCGCCAGCAGTGAGGCGGGGACCTACGAGCAGTACTTC. Amino acid sequence: CASSEAGTYEQYF.

This rearrangement joins TRBV5-1 to TRBJ2-3; possibly TRBD1 for D (5 bases). The CDR3 length is 14 residues. The V gene's germline CDR1 is SGHRS and CDR2 YFSETQ. Trimming pared 6 bases from V and 4 bases from J, leaving 15 bases between. The CDR3 protein is CASNPDRVSDTQYF. The CDR3 nucleotides read TGCGCCAGCAACCCAGACAGAGTTTCAGATACGCAGTATTTT. Full variable domain (outside the CDR3, taken from reference TRBV5-1 and TRBJ2-3): KAGVTQTPRYLIKTRGQQVTLSCSPISGHRSVSWYQQTPGQGLQFLFEYFSETQRNKGNFPGRFSGRQFSNSRSEMNVSTLELGDSALYLCASNPDRVSDTQYFGPGTRLTVL.

This chain joins TRBV6-9 and TRBJ2-7, with a possible D match to TRBD1 (5 bases). V was trimmed by 3 bases and J by 5 bases, leaving 17 bases between them. CDR1 is MNHGY and CDR2 is SVAAGI in the germline V gene. The CDR3 contains 15 residues. The CDR3 region is CASSYPSGRANEQYF. DNA for the CDR3: TGTGCCAGCAGTTACCCCAGTGGCAGGGCGAACGAGCAGTACTTC.

The chain employs TRBV7-8 and TRBJ1-1; D ambiguous. From germline, CDR1 is SGHVS and CDR2 FQNEAQ. The V and J ends lost 1 base and 0 bases respectively, with 9 bases between them. This CDR3 comprises 15 residues. CDR3 amino acids: CASSLESQMNTEAFF. CDR3 coding DNA: TGTGCCAGCAGCTTAGAGTCTCAGATGAACACTGAAGCTTTCTTT.

This chain joins TRBV4-3 and TRBJ1-2, with no clear D. The V and J ends lost 0 bases and 4 bases respectively, with 27 bases between them. The V gene's germline CDR1 is LGHNA and CDR2 YSLEER. The CDR3 has 20 amino acids. DNA of the CDR3: TGCGCCAGCAGCCAAGATGCACGGGGATACTCCAGGTTTGATTCCTATGGCTACACCTTC. This gives the protein CASSQDARGYSRFDSYGYTF.

The chain combines TRBV5-1 with TRBJ1-1, with 7 bases matching TRBD1. Germline-derived CDR1 and CDR2 are SGHRS and YFSETQ. CDR3 length: 13 residues. Trimming at V came to 5 bases and at J to 5 bases, leaving 6 bases not matched to a gene. CDR3 amino acids: CASRRQGGTEAFF. Here the CDR3 DNA reads TGCGCCAGCAGGAGACAGGGAGGTACTGAAGCTTTCTTT.

The J gene is TRBJ2-3, the V gene TRBV13; 7 positions agree with TRBD2. This CDR3 contains 17 residues. Germline values: CDR1 PRHDT, CDR2 FYEKMQ (reference sequence). Trimming cost V 1 base and J 0 bases; bases outside gene matches: 7. Here the CDR3 DNA reads TGTGCCAGCAGCTTAGCATCCGGGAGGTTCAGCACAGATACGCAGTATTTT. It is translated as CASSLASGRFSTDTQYF. The whole variable domain, filled in from reference TRBV13 and TRBJ2-3, reads AAGVIQSPRHLIKEKRETATLKCYPIPRHDTVYWYQQGPGQDPQFLISFYEKMQSDKGSIPDRFSAQQFSDYHSELNMSSLELGDSALYFCASSLASGRFSTDTQYFGPGTRLTVL.

The CDR3 DNA follows: TGCGCCAGCAGCCAAGATCCGCGGACAGCTGAAGCTTTCTTT. Translation: CASSQDPRTAEAFF. The rearrangement uses TRBV4-3 and TRBJ1-1, with D possibly TRBD1 on 6 matching bases. Germline CDR1 and CDR2: LGHNA and YSLEER. This CDR3 has 14 amino acids. The V and J ends lost 0 bases and 6 bases respectively, with 11 bases between them.

The chain combines TRBV11-3 with TRBJ2-5; 7 nucleotides line up with TRBD1. CDR1 and CDR2 (germline): SGHNT, YENEEA. The V gene end was trimmed by 1 base and the J gene end by 2 bases; junction bases not matched to a gene: 10. This CDR3 region has 17 residues. The CDR3 sequence: CASSLGGAQGVQETQYF. CDR3 DNA sequence: TGTGCCAGCAGCTTAGGAGGGGCCCAGGGGGTACAAGAGACCCAGTACTTC.

This clone showed up just once. The J gene is TRBJ2-7, the V gene TRBV7-8, with 12 bases aligning to TRBD1. Germline V lookup: CDR1 SGHVS, CDR2 FQNEAQ. This CDR3 comprises 17 residues. The V segment lost 5 bases and the J segment 0 bases; nucleotides outside the gene matches: 8. The CDR3 region is CASSLGTGGGSSYEQYF. For the CDR3, the DNA is TGTGCCAGCAGCCTCGGGACAGGGGGCGGGAGCTCCTACGAGCAGTACTTC.

The J gene is TRBJ2-6, the V gene TRBV5-8, with D possibly matching TRBD1 (6 bases). The germline V and J ends were trimmed by 2 bases and 1 base, with 19 bases remaining between them. CDR3 length: 19 amino acids. Germline lookup yields CDR1 SGHTS and CDR2 YDEGEE. CDR3 sequence (DNA): TGTGCCAGCAGCTTCCAGAGGGGGTTAGCTACATCTGGGGCCAACGTCCTGACTTTC. Encoded protein: CASSFQRGLATSGANVLTF. The entire variable domain, with the rest obtained from reference TRBV5-8 and TRBJ2-6, is as follows: EAGVTQSPTHLIKTRGQQATLRCSPISGHTSVYWYQQALGLGLQFLLWYDEGEERNRGNFPPRFSGRQFPNYSSELNVNALELEDSALYLCASSFQRGLATSGANVLTFGAGSRLTVL.

This clone was counted once. The CDR3 DNA is TGTGCCACCAGCAGGGTGGGCACGAGACAAGAGACCCAGTACTTC. The encoded protein is CATSRVGTRQETQYF. The chain carries TRBV15 and TRBJ2-5; D call uncertain. The germline V gene has CDR1 LNHNV and CDR2 YYDKDF (reference sequence). This CDR3 is built from 15 residues. Deletions cut 3 bases from V and 2 bases from J, with 13 bases between.

The V call is TRBV5-4, the J call TRBJ2-3, with 12 bases that match TRBD2. The CDR3 contains 18 residues. Germline V gives CDR1 SGHNT, CDR2 YYREEE (reference sequence). With V trimmed by 4 bases and J by 0 bases, 9 bases remained unmatched. Here the CDR3 reads CASSHPTSGGASTDTQYF. The CDR3 DNA is TGTGCCAGCAGCCATCCGACTAGCGGGGGAGCTAGCACAGATACGCAGTATTTT.

The V and J genes are TRBV7-8 and TRBJ1-5, with TRBD1 matching 9 bases. J was trimmed by 7 bases and V by 5 bases; bases with no gene match: 6. The CDR3 sequence is 14 residues long. The germline V gene encodes CDR1 SGHVS and CDR2 FQNEAQ. The CDR3 DNA follows: TGTGCCAGCAGCACCGGACAGGGGTGGCAGCCCCAGCATTTT. As protein: CASSTGQGWQPQHF.

The chain links TRBV28 to TRBJ1-1; D perhaps matches TRBD1 (6 bases). CDR1 MDHEN and CDR2 SYDVKM come from the germline V gene. This CDR3 comprises 16 residues. With 6 bases removed from V and 3 bases from J, the gap between germline ends came to 20 bases. The CDR3 nucleotides read TGTGCCAGCAGCCACCGAAGGGGGGGGACGTACACTGAAGCTTTCTTT. Its translation: CASSHRRGGTYTEAFF.

V is TRBV18 and J is TRBJ2-5; the D gene is possibly TRBD1 (5 bases). Per germline, CDR1 KGHSH and CDR2 LQKENI. The ends were cut back, 2 bases at V and 4 bases at J, with 8 bases in the middle. The CDR3 length is 13 residues. The CDR3 DNA follows: TGTGCCAGCTCACCAGGGGCTCGAGAGACCCAGTACTTC. Encoded protein: CASSPGARETQYF.

V is TRBV15 and J is TRBJ1-4, with a weak D call TRBD1 (6 bases). CDR1 is LNHNV, CDR2 YYDKDF, per germline (reference sequence). The CDR3 has 15 amino acids. The V gene lost 1 base and the J gene lost 7 bases, with 13 bases spanning the gap. The CDR3 region is CATSRVNREGEKLFF. The CDR3 coding sequence is TGTGCCACCAGCAGAGTTAACAGGGAAGGTGAAAAACTGTTTTTT.

The rearrangement joins TRBV10-3 to TRBJ2-2, with D maybe TRBD2 (5 bases). The CDR3 consists of 16 residues. Trimming cost V 0 bases and J 3 bases, with 11 bases left between them. Germline V gene sequence: CDR1 ENHRY, CDR2 SYGVKD. The CDR3 here is CAISESASTYTGELFF. The CDR3 bases are TGTGCCATCAGTGAGTCCGCTAGCACTTACACCGGGGAGCTGTTTTTT.

This clone came up a few times. This chain uses TRBV11-2 with TRBJ2-7, with D maybe TRBD2 (6 bases). V lost 3 bases, J lost 4 bases, and 22 bases lay in between. The CDR3 runs 17 residues. Germline V gene lookup returns CDR1 SGHAT and CDR2 FQNNGV. CDR3: CASSLLNLRDREYEQYF. The CDR3, as DNA: TGTGCCAGCAGCTTGTTGAATCTCCGGGACCGGGAGTACGAGCAGTACTTC.

The genes are TRBV11-2 and TRBJ2-7; 7 nucleotides agree with TRBD2. This CDR3 spans 13 amino acids. J lost 6 bases, V lost 3 bases, and 5 bases had no gene match. Per the germline V gene, CDR1 is SGHAT and CDR2 is FQNNGV. The CDR3 coding sequence is TGTGCCAGCAGCTTGGGGACTAAAGGCGAGCAGTACTTC. It specifies CASSLGTKGEQYF.

This clone was seen a handful of times. The chain combines TRBV5-1 with TRBJ2-7, with 9 bases matching TRBD2. This CDR3 is 14 amino acids long. J was trimmed by 5 bases and V by 3 bases; bases with no gene match: 6. Per the germline V gene, CDR1 is SGHRS and CDR2 is YFSETQ. For the CDR3, the DNA is TGCGCCAGCAGCTCCGGGACTAGCTCGGACGAGCAGTACTTC. Amino acids: CASSSGTSSDEQYF.

The genes are TRBV28 and TRBJ1-5; 9 bases map to TRBD1. The CDR3 contains 15 residues. Germline-derived CDR1 and CDR2 are MDHEN and SYDVKM. The ends lost 6 bases at V and 4 bases at J; junction bases unmatched: 7. This CDR3 is CASSRDRELNQPQHF. The CDR3 region has the DNA TGTGCCAGCAGCAGGGACAGGGAGTTGAATCAGCCCCAGCATTTT.

V gene TRBV7-3 combines with J gene TRBJ2-7; TRBD2 agrees at 10 bases. This CDR3 contains 15 residues. Germline V CDR1 and CDR2: SGHTA, FQGTGA. V was clipped by 3 bases and J by 2 bases; unmatched bases: 4. The CDR3 region is CASSFGTSDAYEQYF. The CDR3 DNA sequence: TGTGCCAGCAGCTTTGGGACTAGCGATGCCTACGAGCAGTACTTC.